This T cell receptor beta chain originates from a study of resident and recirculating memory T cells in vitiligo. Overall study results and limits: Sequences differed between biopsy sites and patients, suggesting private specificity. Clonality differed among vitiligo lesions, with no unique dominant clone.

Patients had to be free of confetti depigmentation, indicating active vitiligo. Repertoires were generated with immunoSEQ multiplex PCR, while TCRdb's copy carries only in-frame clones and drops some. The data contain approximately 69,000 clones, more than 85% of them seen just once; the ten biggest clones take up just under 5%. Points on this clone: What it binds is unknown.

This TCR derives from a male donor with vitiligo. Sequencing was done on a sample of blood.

The CDR3 reads CASSYGTGVTGELFF. The CDR3 DNA follows: TGTGCCAGCAGCTACGGGACAGGGGTCACCGGGGAGCTGTTTTTT. The chain uses TRBV5-6 and TRBJ2-2; 10 bases line up with TRBD1. With 3 bases clipped from V and 4 bases from J, the junction kept 3 bases outside the gene matches. Germline V gene sequence: CDR1 SGHDT, CDR2 YYEEEE. The CDR3 contains 15 residues.